This TCR beta chain was sequenced during a study of graft-versus-host responses after intestinal transplantation. About the study: Recipients had multivisceral, liver-intestinal, or isolated intestinal transplants. All of the recipients had induction that used anti-thymocyte globulin, then tacrolimus and steroids for about 3 years.

Clones were read by immunoSEQ multiplex PCR, and TCRdb kept only the in-frame ones, dropping some. The table records some 110,000 clones, about 90% of them present only once. This clone was detected only once. No antigen is known for it. The V gene lost 5 bases and the J gene lost 1 base, with 7 bases spanning the gap. Germline CDR1 GTSNPN, CDR2 SVGIG (reference sequence). This CDR3 has 12 amino acids. The sequence was obtained from a human donor who received an intestinal transplant. The rearrangement links TRBV30 to TRBJ2-3; D uncertain. The sequences come from unstimulated CD4+ T cells sorted from spleen or lymph node cells, collected before intestinal transplant. The chain's CDR3 is CAWDIGTDTQYF. In DNA form, the CDR3 reads TGTGCCTGGGACATCGGCACAGATACGCAGTATTTT.